The rows below give T cell receptor beta chains drawn from one sample of a study of blood T cell repertoires in COVID-19. Method: immunoSEQ multiplex PCR; TCRdb's copy keeps in-frame clones and lacks some. The table lists over 130,000 clones, around 90% of them singletons, with approximately 9.9% in the top ten. The source material was peripheral blood. All receptors come from an elderly woman with acute or convalescent COVID-19. The CDR3 runs from the conserved cysteine through the conserved F or W.

V	J	CDR3
TRBV3-1/TRBV3-2	TRBJ2-3	CASSQDYSGEITDTQYF
TRBV5-1	TRBJ2-2	CASSHLGGTGELFF
TRBV5-4	TRBJ2-3	CASSLDRDTQYF
TRBV29-1	TRBJ1-1	CSVATLTEAFF
TRBV2	TRBJ1-2	CASSEDRQGALGSYTF
TRBV29-1	TRBJ1-1	CSVERQGPLPNTEAFF
TRBV5-3	TRBJ1-1	CARSPGQPNTEAFF
TRBV7-2	TRBJ1-1	CASAYSKNTEAFF
TRBV5-1	TRBJ1-1	CASFEQGVNTEAFF
TRBV2	TRBJ2-3	CASRETGWQVPTSTDTQYF
TRBV7-8	TRBJ1-2	CASSPNRVGYGYTF
TRBV7-6	TRBJ2-6	CASSPLGVGGANVLTF
TRBV10-1	TRBJ2-2	CASSEWPGGSTGELFF
TRBV3-1/TRBV3-2	TRBJ1-1	CASSDGVGATEAFF
TRBV6-5	TRBJ2-7	CASRALAGYSYEQYF
TRBV6-4	TRBJ1-1	CASRIDRGTEAFF
TRBV7-2	TRBJ1-2	CASSPDREKNYGYTF
TRBV3-1/TRBV3-2	TRBJ2-1	CASSQVTTGTVNEQFF
TRBV6-5	TRBJ2-1	CASSLYRGLNEQFF
TRBV6-5	TRBJ2-3	CASSLRGGADTQYF
TRBV5-1	TRBJ2-3	CASRSSMSTDTQYF
TRBV6-2/TRBV6-3	TRBJ1-1	CASSLQGWVTEAFF
TRBV10-2	TRBJ1-1	CASIGQTNTEAFF
TRBV3-1/TRBV3-2	TRBJ1-2	CASSRRGEDYGYTF
TRBV6-6	TRBJ2-7	CASSYPKGGIRYEQYF
TRBV4-1	TRBJ1-4	CASSQDYRGAEKLFF
TRBV2	TRBJ2-7	CASSPTPVEAQQYF
TRBV4-3	TRBJ2-1	CASSQARGGDGSYNEQFF
TRBV2	TRBJ1-2	CASSAQGASYGYTF